This TCR beta chain was sequenced during a study of identical twins. This CDR3 is built from 14 residues. V was clipped by 0 bases and J by 1 base, with 7 bases between them. Germline loops: CDR1 LNHNV, CDR2 YYDKDF (reference sequence). Study results and limitations: The models gave estimates that fell short of the out-of-frame TCR alpha sharing seen in monozygotic twins. Weaker excess sharing between twins was seen in beta out-of-frame sequences. It was cross-sectional statistical analysis, not following the same donors, that the conclusions relied on.

Through template switching, a universal primer site was introduced, and the cDNA contained unique molecular identifiers. TCRdb re-called the 5' RACE reads through MiXCR, storing one row per CDR3 protein. The data contain around 340,000 distinct CDR3 sequences, approximately 10% of them seen just once; the ten biggest clones take up around 8.6%. Many counts were recorded for this clonotype. The antigen is not known. Input material: naive T cells sorted from blood. The chain recombines TRBV15 with TRBJ2-7; TRBD1 might be the D (6 bases). The sequence came from a woman aged 50 to 65 in good health. The DNA for the CDR3 is TGTGCCACCAGCAGAGAACAGGGATCCTACGAGCAGTACTTC. Translated: CATSREQGSYEQYF. Filled out from reference TRBV15 and TRBJ2-7, the complete variable domain reads DAMVIQNPRYQVTQFGKPVTLSCSQTLNHNVMYWYQQKSSQAPKLLFHYYDKDFNNEADTPDNFQSRRPNTSFCFLDIRSPGLGDTAMYLCATSREQGSYEQYFGPGTRLTVT.